This T cell receptor beta chain was observed in a study of CD8 T cells in Susac syndrome (dated by TCRdb to about 2019). Regarding the complete study: The study used repertoire sequencing to test whether antigen drove CD8+ T cell activation and differentiation in Susac syndrome. Clonality of the CD8+ T cell repertoire was compared between eleven to twelve healthy donors, around 14 Susac syndrome patients and some 15 multiple sclerosis patients. Results and caveats for the whole study, not just this receptor: The TCR sequencing and HLA analysis was acknowledged to have included a relatively small number of individuals.

Peripheral blood CD8+ and CD4+ T cells from healthy donors, Susac syndrome patients and multiple sclerosis patients were profiled using high-throughput TCR beta sequencing. The multiple sclerosis controls were treatment-naive patients who had stable or active relapsing-remitting disease and met the revised McDonald criteria. Bulk CD8+ and CD4+ T cells were purified magnetically by negative isolation, whereas CD8+ TEMRA cells were enriched by FACS. Blood was collected in EDTA tubes and processed within 24 hours, with PBMCs isolated through density gradient centrifugation. PBMCs intended for TCR sequencing were frozen in liquid nitrogen and were later thawed in a 37 degrees C water bath. A purity of at least 90% was achieved for sorted or isolated CD4+, CD8+ and CD8+ TEMRA cells. RNA was extracted using the RNeasy kit, and about 0.45 to 1 microgram was reverse transcribed with random hexamers. TCR beta CDR3 regions were amplified with the immunoSEQ multiplex PCR assay covering 54 Vbeta and 13 Jbeta segments. To correct PCR amplification bias, a synthetic template baseline was used for both primer optimization and computational correction. On the study's bioinformatics: Reads were annotated to V, D and J genes according to IMGT and were analyzed with immunoSEQ Analyzer, with only productive sequences retained. To calculate clonality, Shannon entropy was normalized by log2 of the number of productive unique sequences and then subtracted from one. Public and private clones were assessed among the 100 most prevalent clones of each patient and control. A clone was defined as Susac-specific if it was absent from the healthy and MS cohorts, from 1052 published viral clones and from other ImmuneACCESS disease sequences. Starting from the raw public reads, TCRdb applied fastp trimming at Q25, assembled clones with MiXCR and retained in-frame beta chains. Rows with a matching CDR3 protein are joined into one entry that keeps the most common DNA and genes. TCRdb, rather than the study authors, made the V and J calls. This sample holds 100,000 to 150,000 distinct CDR3 sequences; roughly 76% were observed only once. The ten largest clonotypes hold more than 0.5% of the sample.

A distance of 14 bases separates the germline ends of V and J, which lose 2 bases and 6 bases respectively. Measured from the cysteine to the phenylalanine, the CDR3 is 14 residues long. Only the CDR3 part of the read is kept: 42 bases, read in frame from the first base. The germline V gene sets CDR1 to SGHAT and CDR2 to FQNNGV. Turning to this clonotype: It has no known antigen specificity. Base qualities are not provided; no much larger clone lies one nucleotide away.

The TCR sequence derives from a human donor with multiple sclerosis. The sequenced sample consisted of CD8+ T cells from PBMCs. The sequence is built from TRBV11-2 and TRBJ2-7, with TRBD2 tentatively as D gene (6 bases match). The DNA is as follows: TGTGCCAGCAGCTTAATTTTTGGGGGAGGCGAGCAGTACTTC. Translated, it gives CASSLIFGGGEQYF.